This T cell receptor (beta chain) originates from a study of regulatory T cells in long-lasting Graves disease. Findings and caveats of the study: Persistent cases of Graves' showed reduced TCR diversity relative to newly diagnosed patients.

Both iRepertoire HTBI primers and Arm-PCR of CDR3 regions were used to build the TCR beta libraries. TCRdb re-called the multiplex PCR reads through MiXCR, storing one row per CDR3 protein. The data contain 400,000 to 450,000 distinct CDR3 sequences, 16% of them seen just once; the ten biggest clones take up around 10%. This clonotype has ten or more counts. What it binds is unknown. Indicated time point: newly diagnosed GD, antithyroid drugs for less than 3 months. PBMCs provided the RNA from which the TCR library was made. Diagnosis followed American Thyroid Association guidelines for Graves' disease. These data are also associated with another study on T cells in Graves' hyperthyroidism and ophthalmopathy. That paper adds: For Graves' hyperthyroidism to be stable, ophthalmopathy could not progress within 18 months. During a first-round RT-PCR of the TCR CDR3, the HTBI primer set was used.

The specimen was peripheral blood mononuclear cells (PBMCs), collected at new diagnosis, from a patient treated with antithyroid drugs. The TCR originated in a woman in her twenties or thirties with Graves disease.

For the CDR3, the DNA is TGTGCCAGCAGCTATACCCACCGAACCTCCTACGAGCAGTACTTC. Its protein is CASSYTHRTSYEQYF. The V and J genes are TRBV3-1 and TRBJ2-7; D call uncertain. The germline V and J ends were trimmed by 5 bases and 0 bases, with 14 bases remaining between them. Germline CDR1 is LGHDT and CDR2 is YNNKEL (reference sequence). The CDR3 is 15 amino acids.